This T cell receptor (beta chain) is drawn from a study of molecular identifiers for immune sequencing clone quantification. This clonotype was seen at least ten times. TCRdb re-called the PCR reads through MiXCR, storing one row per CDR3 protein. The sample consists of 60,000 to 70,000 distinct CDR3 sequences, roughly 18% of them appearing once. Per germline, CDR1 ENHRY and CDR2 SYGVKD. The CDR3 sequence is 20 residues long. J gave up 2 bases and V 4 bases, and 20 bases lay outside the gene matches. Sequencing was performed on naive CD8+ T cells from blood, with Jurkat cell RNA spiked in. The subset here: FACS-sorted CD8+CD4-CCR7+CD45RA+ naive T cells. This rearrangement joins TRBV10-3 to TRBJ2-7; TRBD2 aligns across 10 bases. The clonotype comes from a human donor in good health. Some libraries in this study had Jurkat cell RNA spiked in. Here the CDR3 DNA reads TGTGCCATCAGTGGAGAGGATCTAGCGGGAGCCCTATTAGAACCCTACGAGCAGTACTTC. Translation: CAISGEDLAGALLEPYEQYF.